The 19 T cell receptor beta chains below all came from one sample that was sequenced in a study of blood T cells in healthy people across ages. With a J-beta primer mix and a sample-barcoded 5' primer, a second PCR ran about 7 to 11 cycles. TCRdb re-called the 5' RACE reads with MiXCR, one entry per CDR3 protein. The sample yields some 800,000 distinct CDR3 sequences, 20% to 25% seen once. The same data also contributed to another study, on T cells of mothers and their children.

Sequencing was carried out using blood. The receptor source for this set is a boy between 10 and 17 years old in good health.

This chain links TRBV4-3 with TRBJ2-3; D might be TRBD1 (6 bases). The CDR3 consists of 17 residues. V was trimmed by 0 bases and J by 3 bases, leaving 16 bases between them. Germline V CDR1 and CDR2: LGHNA, YSLEER. The DNA of the CDR3 is TGCGCCAGCAGCCAAGATCTGACAGGCGGGCGAACAGATACGCAGTATTTT. It is translated as CASSQDLTGGRTDTQYF.

This clonotype was seen more than once but under ten times. This chain joins TRBV4-3 and TRBJ1-4; D remains ambiguous. Trimming removed 3 bases from V and 5 bases from J, with 19 bases in between. CDR1 and CDR2 (germline): LGHNA, YSLEER. The CDR3 has 17 amino acids. DNA of the CDR3: TGCGCCAGCAGCCAGGGTCCAAAGGGTTCAAGCAATGAAAAACTGTTTTTT. It codes for CASSQGPKGSSNEKLFF.

In the case of this clonotype: The junction departs from germline at one end; a sequencing error may be responsible. The V and J genes are TRBV6-5 and TRBJ2-5; D is unresolved. The CDR3 has 10 residues. The germline V gene has CDR1 MNHEY and CDR2 SVGAGI. CDR3 sequence reads: CASSRKTVIF. CDR3 DNA sequence: TGTGCCAGCAGCCGGAAGACTGTTATCTTC.

The V gene is TRBV15, the J gene TRBJ2-3, with unresolved D. CDR3 size: 17 residues. V lost 1 base, J lost 0 bases, and 14 bases lay in between. The germline V gene encodes CDR1 LNHNV and CDR2 YYDKDF (reference sequence). DNA for the CDR3: TGTGCCACCAGCAGAGGGGTTGTTGCGTCTAGCACAGATACGCAGTATTTT. Encoded protein: CATSRGVVASSTDTQYF.

The chain uses TRBV7-2 and TRBJ1-6; perhaps TRBD1 as D (6 bases). The CDR3 contains 14 residues. Germline CDR1 reads SGHTA; CDR2 reads FQGNSA. The V end was cut by 4 bases, the J end by 8 bases, with 12 bases between. CDR3 protein: CASSYGTQYSPLHF. DNA of the CDR3: TGTGCCAGCAGCTATGGGACACAATATTCACCCCTCCACTTT.

Details on this clonotype: Sequence at one end of the junction differs from germline and may be a read error. V is TRBV29-1 and J is TRBJ2-5; possibly TRBD2 for D (7 bases). Germline assignment: CDR1 SQVTM and CDR2 ANQGSEA. The length of the CDR3 is 15 residues. The CDR3 region is CSAGALAGLNNEQLF. The CDR3 nucleotides are TGCAGCGCGGGGGCTTTAGCGGGTCTAAACAATGAGCAGCTCTTC.

The rearrangement links TRBV13 to TRBJ1-3; perhaps TRBD1 as D (5 bases). V lost 5 bases to trimming and J lost 0 bases, with 11 bases between them. The CDR3 covers 15 residues. Germline CDR1 reads PRHDT; CDR2 reads FYEKMQ (reference sequence). The CDR3 here is CASSTAGGSGNTIYF. CDR3 sequence (DNA): TGTGCCAGCAGCACGGCCGGGGGCTCTGGAAACACCATATATTTT.

The chain employs TRBV20-1 and TRBJ2-3, with 11 bases identical to TRBD2. The V gene's germline CDR1 is DFQATT and CDR2 SNEGSKA (reference sequence). The ends lost 5 bases at V and 3 bases at J; junction bases unmatched: 10. This CDR3 is built from 16 residues. CDR3 sequence (DNA): TGCAGTGCTCGACTTAGCGGGGGGGCCAATACAGATACGCAGTATTTT. Protein product: CSARLSGGANTDTQYF.

This clonotype came up a few times. The J gene is TRBJ2-7, the V gene TRBV9; either TRBD1 or TRBD2 may fit D (6 bases each). V was shortened by 0 bases and J by 4 bases, with 11 bases between the two germline ends. This CDR3 is built from 14 residues. CDR1 and CDR2 (germline): SGDLS, YYNGEE. The CDR3, as DNA: TGTGCCAGCAGCGTAGCAGAGGGGGGTTACGAGCAGTACTTC. Its translation is CASSVAEGGYEQYF.

In this sample, this clonotype turned up a few times. The chain recombines TRBV29-1 with TRBJ1-1, with TRBD1 matching 7 bases. The CDR3 length is 13 residues. Germline V gives CDR1 SQVTM, CDR2 ANQGSEA. V gave up 7 bases and J gave up 5 bases; unmatched junction bases: 10. The CDR3: CSAGGGSGTEAFF. CDR3 bases: TGCAGCGCAGGGGGGGGTTCGGGAACTGAAGCTTTCTTT.

The chain combines TRBV29-1 with TRBJ1-2, with a tentative D call TRBD1 (6 bases). The CDR3 consists of 14 residues. Germline CDR1 and CDR2: SQVTM and ANQGSEA. V was shortened by 8 bases and J by 5 bases, with 21 bases between the two germline ends. The CDR3 here is CSLYPGHGVYGYTF. The CDR3 coding sequence is TGCAGCCTATATCCGGGACATGGAGTATATGGCTACACCTTC.

The chain recombines TRBV12-3 or TRBV12-4 with TRBJ2-1; 9 bases are shared with TRBD2. The CDR3 has 14 residues. Trimming took 5 bases from V and 5 from J; bases not matched to a gene: 4. The CDR3 sequence: CASSSGRSHNEQFF. DNA of the CDR3: TGTGCCAGCAGTAGCGGGAGGTCCCACAATGAGCAGTTCTTC.

A few counts support this clonotype. This chain connects TRBV6-2 or TRBV6-3 to TRBJ2-7; D unresolved. Germline CDR1 MNHEY, CDR2 SVGEGT. This CDR3 has 13 amino acids. Deletions cut 10 bases from V and 1 base from J, with 14 bases between. DNA for the CDR3: TGTGCCACCCTTCTCGGCGGTTCCTACGAGCAGTACTTC. As protein: CATLLGGSYEQYF.

The V and J genes are TRBV14 and TRBJ2-2; D remains unclear. From germline, CDR1 is SGHDN and CDR2 FVKESK. Trimming stripped 4 bases from V and 0 bases from J, with 12 bases between. The CDR3 totals 16 residues. The CDR3 reads CASSPLQATNTGELFF. The CDR3 coding sequence is TGTGCCAGCAGCCCGCTTCAGGCAACGAACACCGGGGAGCTGTTTTTT.

The chain links TRBV5-5 to TRBJ2-5; D may be TRBD2 (6 bases). The J call is uncertain, as TRBJ2-7 better fits the DNA end. This CDR3 contains 15 residues. Germline CDR1 reads SGHKS; CDR2 reads YYEKEE (reference sequence). The CDR3: CASSLGAGRSYEQYF. CDR3 bases: TGTGCCAGCAGCTTGGGCGCAGGGAGGTCCTACGAGCAGTACTTC.

The CDR3 sequence: CASSPLAGTGGSYEQYF. For the CDR3, the DNA is TGTGCCAGCTCACCACTAGCAGGGACAGGGGGCTCCTACGAGCAGTACTTC. The chain is built from TRBV18 and TRBJ2-7; 11 positions agree with TRBD1. CDR3 length: 17 amino acids. Losses at the gene ends were 1 base for V and 0 bases for J; bases not matched to a gene: 5. Looked up from germline, CDR1 is KGHSH and CDR2 is LQKENI.

This clonotype was seen a handful of times. The rearrangement uses TRBV5-1 and TRBJ2-5; unclear D gene. V lost 5 bases, J lost 5 bases, and 13 bases lay in between. From germline, CDR1 is SGHRS and CDR2 YFSETQ. CDR3 length: 13 amino acids. Here the CDR3 reads CASRPASLETQYF. CDR3 nucleotide sequence: TGCGCCAGCAGGCCGGCGTCCTTGGAGACCCAGTACTTC.

The chain couples TRBV4-1 to TRBJ1-6; 7 positions match TRBD1. J was trimmed by 7 bases and V by 0 bases; bases with no gene match: 9. The CDR3 consists of 17 residues. Germline CDR1 reads MGHRA; CDR2 reads YSYEKL. CDR3 nucleotides: TGCGCCAGCAGCCAAGAGATCCAGGGGGTGATAAATTCACCCCTCCACTTT. Its translation: CASSQEIQGVINSPLHF.

The rearrangement joins TRBV27 to TRBJ2-5; 9 positions agree with TRBD2. TRBJ2-1 explains the end of the DNA better; the J call may be wrong. CDR1 and CDR2 (germline): MNHEY, SMNVEV (reference sequence). The CDR3 consists of 16 residues. The CDR3 is CASSLSPSGRRNEQFF. DNA for the CDR3: TGTGCCAGCAGTTTATCGCCCAGCGGGAGGCGGAATGAGCAGTTCTTC.